Shown below are 30 T cell receptor beta chains from a single sample sequenced in a study of T cells in Graves' hyperthyroidism and ophthalmopathy. RNA transcripts served as the template for amplifying TCR beta CDR3 regions. First-round RT-PCR of the TCR CDR3 relied on the HTBI primer set. Each CDR3 protein gets one entry after TCRdb re-called the multiplex PCR reads with MiXCR. Among 300,000 to 450,000 distinct CDR3 sequences, 20% to 30% were seen once, and the ten largest hold 70% to 75%. Sequenced sample: blood. These receptors were obtained from a man aged 50 or older with Graves' hyperthyroidism.

The chain uses TRBV20-1 and TRBJ2-7; 8 nucleotides line up with TRBD2. Germline values: CDR1 DFQATT, CDR2 SNEGSKA (reference sequence). The trim removed 3 bases at V and 1 base at J, leaving 11 bases unmatched. This CDR3 contains 16 residues. CDR3 sequence (DNA): TGCAGTGCTAGTCCAGCGGGAGTGGTGGATTCCTACGAGCAGTACTTC. Protein: CSASPAGVVDSYEQYF.

In the case of this clonotype: A much bigger clone sits one base away, suggesting this may be a read error. The CDR3 DNA follows: TGTGCCAGCAGTTTATCCGGGACGAGTGAGCAGTTCTTC. Its translation: CASSLSGTSEQFF. This chain connects TRBV27 to TRBJ2-1; the D call may be TRBD1 or TRBD2 (5 bases each). The germline V gene has CDR1 MNHEY and CDR2 SMNVEV (reference sequence). The CDR3 totals 13 residues. V dropped 0 bases and J dropped 9 bases, with 9 bases sitting between them.

The rearrangement links TRBV6-1 to TRBJ1-2, with 7 positions matching TRBD1. Germline trimming cut 5 bases from V and 3 bases from J; bases unmatched to any gene: 6. The V gene's germline CDR1 is MNHNS and CDR2 SASEGT. The CDR3 consists of 14 residues. The CDR3 loop is CASSPDRPYYGYTF. Written as DNA, the CDR3 is TGTGCCAGCAGTCCGGACAGGCCCTACTATGGCTACACCTTC.

This CDR3 is CASSPPGLGWGYTF. DNA of the CDR3: TGTGCCAGCAGTCCACCAGGGCTGGGCTGGGGCTACACCTTC. The chain has TRBV6-1 and TRBJ1-2; D possibly corresponds to TRBD1 (5 bases). The CDR3 is 14 residues long. Germline-derived CDR1 and CDR2 are MNHNS and SASEGT. V lost 5 bases and J lost 8, with 18 bases in between.

The rearrangement joins TRBV4-2 to TRBJ2-1; tentative D call: TRBD1 (6 bases). CDR1 LGHNA and CDR2 YNFKEQ come from the germline V gene. V was shortened by 4 bases and J by 2 bases, with 24 bases between the two germline ends. The CDR3 length is 19 residues. CDR3 DNA sequence: TGTGCCAGCAGCCCAAATAAGGGCGTGTGGCAGGGGACCTACAATGAGCAGTTCTTC. It is translated as CASSPNKGVWQGTYNEQFF.

The J gene is TRBJ1-5, the V gene TRBV2; no clear D. This CDR3 comprises 11 residues. V was trimmed by 1 base and J by 12 bases, leaving 7 bases between them. CDR1 SNHLY and CDR2 FYNNEI come from the germline V gene. The chain's CDR3 is CASSEDRYQHF. The CDR3 DNA reads TGTGCCAGCAGTGAAGATCGATACCAGCATTTT. Drawing the rest from reference TRBV2 and TRBJ1-5, the complete variable domain is EPEVTQTPSHQVTQMGQEVILRCVPISNHLYFYWYRQILGQKVEFLVSFYNNEISEKSEIFDDQFSVERPDGSNFTLKIRSTKLEDSAMYFCASSEDRYQHFGDGTRLSIL.

This clonotype was found a few times. The rearrangement joins TRBV29-1 to TRBJ1-4; tentative D call: TRBD1 (5 bases). V was shortened by 4 bases and J by 4 bases, with 10 bases between the two germline ends. The germline CDR1 and CDR2 sequences are SQVTM and ANQGSEA. The CDR3 length is 13 residues. The CDR3 is CSVGRGVNEKLFF. CDR3 coding DNA: TGCAGCGTTGGTAGAGGGGTTAATGAAAAACTGTTTTTT.

V is TRBV9 and J is TRBJ2-7; D may match TRBD1 or TRBD2 (6 bases each). In germline, CDR1 is SGDLS, CDR2 YYNGEE. The CDR3 spans 15 residues. V gave up 6 bases and J gave up 2 bases, with 18 bases separating them. The CDR3 region is CASTPGAELTYEQYF. The DNA of the CDR3 is TGTGCCAGCACCCCGGGGGCGGAATTAACCTACGAGCAGTACTTC.

The CDR3 is CASSYSGTPLGQPQHF. CDR3 bases: TGTGCCAGCAGTTACTCCGGGACACCTCTGGGCCAGCCCCAGCATTTT. The chain employs TRBV6-2 or TRBV6-3 and TRBJ1-5, with a weak D call TRBD1 (6 bases). V was cut by 0 bases and J by 7 bases, with 16 bases left in between. The CDR3 sequence is 16 residues long. Germline-derived CDR1 and CDR2 are MNHEY and SVGEGT.

The V and J genes are TRBV11-3 and TRBJ2-7; D may be TRBD1 (6 bases). Trimming stripped 5 bases from V and 1 base from J, with 15 bases between. Germline V CDR1 and CDR2: SGHNT, YENEEA. This CDR3 is 15 amino acids long. CDR3 in amino acids: CASSLDSSYSYEQYF. The CDR3 nucleotides are TGTGCCAGCAGCCTGGACAGCAGTTATTCCTACGAGCAGTACTTC.

This clonotype turned up a few times. The chain uses TRBV24-1 and TRBJ2-1; maybe TRBD2 (5 bases). Germline V CDR1 and CDR2: KGHDR, SFDVKD. CDR3 length: 14 residues. V was cut by 10 bases and J by 4 bases, with 16 bases left in between. CDR3 nucleotides: TGTGCCACTAGAAGACTATGCCCTTACAATGAGCAGTTCTTC. Its protein product is CATRRLCPYNEQFF.

The gene calls are TRBV5-1 and TRBJ1-1; tentatively, D is TRBD1 (5 bases). The V gene's germline CDR1 is SGHRS and CDR2 YFSETQ. The CDR3 has 14 amino acids. V lost 3 bases, J lost 1 base, and 10 bases lay in between. The CDR3 bases are TGCGCCAGCAGCTCGGGACTCCCGAACACTGAAGCTTTCTTT. Encoded protein: CASSSGLPNTEAFF.

This clonotype was counted ten times or more. V is TRBV5-8 and J is TRBJ2-5; no firm D call. The CDR3 covers 12 residues. Germline V lookup: CDR1 SGHTS, CDR2 YDEGEE. Deletions cut 3 bases from V and 5 bases from J, with 8 bases between. CDR3 in amino acids: CASSSPGETQYF. Here the CDR3 DNA reads TGTGCCAGCAGCTCCCCTGGGGAGACCCAGTACTTC.

The V call is TRBV12-3 or TRBV12-4, the J call TRBJ2-3, with D possibly being TRBD1 (6 bases). The CDR3 is 15 residues long. The V gene lost 1 base and the J gene lost 2 bases, with 10 bases spanning the gap. CDR3 in DNA: TGTGCCAGCAGTTTAGAGGGGGAACCCACAGATACGCAGTATTTT. Its protein product is CASSLEGEPTDTQYF.

V and J are TRBV4-2 and TRBJ2-5, with 11 bases lining up with TRBD2. Germline CDR1 LGHNA, CDR2 YNFKEQ. The CDR3 is 16 amino acids. With 4 bases clipped from V and 1 base from J, the junction kept 5 bases outside the gene matches. The CDR3 here is CASSRGTSGAQETQYF. CDR3 sequence (DNA): TGTGCCAGCAGCCGAGGGACTAGCGGAGCCCAAGAGACCCAGTACTTC.

The chain uses TRBV5-1 and TRBJ2-7; either TRBD1 or TRBD2 may fit D (6 bases each). Trimming cost V 1 base and J 2 bases, with 10 bases left between them. The germline V gene has CDR1 SGHRS and CDR2 YFSETQ. The CDR3 runs to 14 residues. Written as DNA, the CDR3 is TGCGCCAGCAGCTTGTACGGGGGCACCTACGAGCAGTACTTC. The encoded protein is CASSLYGGTYEQYF. Full variable domain (remainder filled in from reference TRBV5-1 and TRBJ2-7): KAGVTQTPRYLIKTRGQQVTLSCSPISGHRSVSWYQQTPGQGLQFLFEYFSETQRNKGNFPGRFSGRQFSNSRSEMNVSTLELGDSALYLCASSLYGGTYEQYFGPGTRLTVT.

This clonotype was seen a handful of times. This sequence joins TRBV7-9 and TRBJ2-3; 12 bases are a match to TRBD2. The ends lost 1 base at V and 0 bases at J; junction bases unmatched: 2. From germline, CDR1 is SEHNR and CDR2 FQNEAQ (reference sequence). The CDR3 length is 17 residues. The chain's CDR3 is CASSLGGTSGSTDTQYF. The DNA for the CDR3 is TGTGCCAGCAGCTTAGGGGGGACTAGCGGGAGCACAGATACGCAGTATTTT.

This clonotype is a singleton in its sample. This chain uses TRBV7-9 with TRBJ2-7, with a weak D call TRBD2 (6 bases). CDR1 and CDR2 (germline): SEHNR, FQNEAQ (reference sequence). This CDR3 region has 16 residues. V lost 5 bases and J 2 bases, leaving 19 bases between the germline ends. CDR3 in DNA: TGTGCCAGCAGCCCCCCGGGAGAGCTAGTGGCCTACGAGCAGTACTTC. It specifies CASSPPGELVAYEQYF.

This clonotype occurred a few times. V is TRBV5-1 and J is TRBJ2-1, with 11 bases that match TRBD2. V was pared by 7 bases and J by 8 bases, with 20 bases of the junction left unmatched. The CDR3 has 18 amino acids. CDR1 SGHRS and CDR2 YFSETQ come from the germline V gene. Here the CDR3 DNA reads TGCGCCAGCGGACCACTCACCCTAGCGGGAGGCCCGAGGGATGAGCAGTTCTTC. Encoded protein: CASGPLTLAGGPRDEQFF.

The chain carries TRBV6-2 or TRBV6-3 and TRBJ1-1, with D tentatively TRBD1 (5 bases). Per the germline V gene, CDR1 is MNHEY and CDR2 is SVGEGT. This CDR3 has 11 residues. Trimming removed 7 bases from V and 6 bases from J, with 9 bases in between. The CDR3 region has the DNA TGTGCCAGCACAGTGGGGGCTGAAGCTTTCTTT. The encoded protein is CASTVGAEAFF.

This chain uses TRBV6-2 or TRBV6-3 with TRBJ2-4, with D hard to call. CDR1 and CDR2 (germline): MNHEY, SVGEGT. This CDR3 is built from 14 residues. The ends were cut back, 3 bases at V and 1 base at J, with 7 bases in the middle. CDR3 sequence (DNA): TGTGCCAGCAGTTATGACGCGGCCAAAAACATTCAGTACTTC. Protein: CASSYDAAKNIQYF.

The chain uses TRBV5-1 and TRBJ2-7; 8 nucleotides align to TRBD1. After removal of 8 bases from V and 3 bases from J, the junction contained 13 bases not matched to a gene. There are 15 residues in the CDR3. Germline V lookup: CDR1 SGHRS, CDR2 YFSETQ. The DNA for the CDR3 is TGCGCCAGTGGACAGGGCTCACTACTACGCTACGAGCAGTACTTC. It translates to CASGQGSLLRYEQYF.

The chain links TRBV20-1 to TRBJ2-5; D assignment may be TRBD1 or TRBD2 (5 bases each). This CDR3 contains 14 residues. Germline CDR1 is DFQATT and CDR2 is SNEGSKA (reference sequence). V was cut by 0 bases and J by 1 base, with 9 bases left in between. CDR3 protein: CSARERGSQETQYF. As DNA, the CDR3 is TGCAGTGCTAGAGAGAGGGGCTCCCAAGAGACCCAGTACTTC.

At least ten counts were recorded for this clonotype. The chain recombines TRBV11-2 with TRBJ2-7; D possibly corresponds to TRBD2 (6 bases). CDR3 size: 15 residues. Germline CDR1 is SGHAT and CDR2 is FQNNGV. The V and J ends lost 6 bases and 0 bases respectively, with 15 bases between them. The CDR3 DNA reads TGTGCCAGCAGTCCTTGGGGGGTGGGCTCCTACGAGCAGTACTTC. Amino acid sequence: CASSPWGVGSYEQYF.

With respect to this clonotype: Germline and junction disagree at one end, which may indicate a read error. The chain recombines TRBV24-1 with TRBJ1-2; D is unclear. The germline V gene has CDR1 KGHDR and CDR2 SFDVKD. The CDR3 totals 15 residues. CDR3 in amino acids: CATRDLAFSNYGYTF. CDR3 nucleotides: TGTGCCACCAGAGATTTGGCTTTTTCCAACTATGGCTACACCTTC.

This clonotype was observed a handful of times. This chain joins TRBV29-1 and TRBJ2-4; TRBD2 aligns across 7 bases. The trim removed 7 bases at V and 3 bases at J, leaving 6 bases unmatched. The CDR3 runs to 13 residues. From germline, CDR1 is SQVTM and CDR2 ANQGSEA. Here the CDR3 DNA reads TGCAGCGCAGCCGGGGGGATCAAAAACATTCAGTACTTC. This gives the protein CSAAGGIKNIQYF.

This clonotype appeared many times. The chain couples TRBV2 to TRBJ2-7; 10 nucleotides line up with TRBD2. V was clipped by 6 bases and J by 2 bases; unmatched bases: 7. The CDR3 sequence is 15 residues long. From germline, CDR1 is SNHLY and CDR2 FYNNEI. This CDR3 reads CASRAGTSETYEQYF. As DNA, the CDR3 is TGTGCCAGCAGGGCCGGGACTAGCGAGACCTACGAGCAGTACTTC.

The rearrangement joins TRBV15 to TRBJ2-5; D ambiguous. Germline V lookup: CDR1 LNHNV, CDR2 YYDKDF (reference sequence). The CDR3 is 13 amino acids. The ends were cut back, 0 bases at V and 4 bases at J, with 6 bases in the middle. CDR3 sequence: CATSRDLVETQYF. The CDR3 region has the DNA TGTGCCACCAGCAGAGATCTCGTAGAGACCCAGTACTTC. Drawing the rest from reference TRBV15 and TRBJ2-5, the complete variable domain is DAMVIQNPRYQVTQFGKPVTLSCSQTLNHNVMYWYQQKSSQAPKLLFHYYDKDFNNEADTPDNFQSRRPNTSFCFLDIRSPGLGDTAMYLCATSRDLVETQYFGPGTRLLVL.

The J gene is TRBJ1-4, the V gene TRBV11-3; 8 bases are shared with TRBD1. Looked up from germline, CDR1 is SGHNT and CDR2 is YENEEA. The V gene end was trimmed by 5 bases and the J gene end by 6 bases; junction bases not matched to a gene: 2. The CDR3 is made up of 13 amino acids. CDR3 sequence: CASSPGQDEKLFF. CDR3 nucleotide sequence: TGTGCCAGCAGCCCGGGACAGGATGAAAAACTGTTTTTT.

The rearrangement joins TRBV18 to TRBJ1-3; D is ambiguous. V lost 4 bases to trimming and J lost 0 bases, with 13 bases between them. CDR3 length equals 16 residues. Per the germline V gene, CDR1 is KGHSH and CDR2 is LQKENI. DNA of the CDR3: TGTGCCAGCTCACTGATCGATCCAAGCTCTGGAAACACCATATATTTT. Amino acids: CASSLIDPSSGNTIYF.